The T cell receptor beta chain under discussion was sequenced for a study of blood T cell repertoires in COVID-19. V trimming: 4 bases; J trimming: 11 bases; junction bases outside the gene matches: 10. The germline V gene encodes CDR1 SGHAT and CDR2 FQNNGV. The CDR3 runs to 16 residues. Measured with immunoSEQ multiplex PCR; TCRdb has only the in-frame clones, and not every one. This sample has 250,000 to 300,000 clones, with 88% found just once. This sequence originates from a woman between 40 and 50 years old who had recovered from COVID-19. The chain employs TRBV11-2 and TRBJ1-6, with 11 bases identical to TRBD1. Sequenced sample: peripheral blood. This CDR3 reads CASSWDRTGGRTPLHF. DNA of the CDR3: TGTGCCAGCAGCTGGGACCGGACAGGGGGCAGGACACCCCTCCACTTT. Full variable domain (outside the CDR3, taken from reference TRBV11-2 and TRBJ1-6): EAGVAQSPRYKIIEKRQSVAFWCNPISGHATLYWYQQILGQGPKLLIQFQNNGVVDDSQLPKDRFSAERLKGVDSTLKIQPAKLEDSAVYLCASSWDRTGGRTPLHFGNGTRLTVT.